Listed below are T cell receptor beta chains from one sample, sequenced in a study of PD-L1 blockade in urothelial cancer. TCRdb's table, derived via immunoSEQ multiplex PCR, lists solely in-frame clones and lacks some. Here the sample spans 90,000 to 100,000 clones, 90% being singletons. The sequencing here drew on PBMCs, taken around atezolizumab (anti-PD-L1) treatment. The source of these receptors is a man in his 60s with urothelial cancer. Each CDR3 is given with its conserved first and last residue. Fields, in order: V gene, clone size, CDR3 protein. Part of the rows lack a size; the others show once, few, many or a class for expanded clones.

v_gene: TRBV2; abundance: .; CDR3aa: CASSGPSGGSYEQYF
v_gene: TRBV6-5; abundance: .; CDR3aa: CASRRGQSYEQYF
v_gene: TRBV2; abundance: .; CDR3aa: CASSEVGGAQPQHF
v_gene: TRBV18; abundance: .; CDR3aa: CASSPGTGYSGANVLTF
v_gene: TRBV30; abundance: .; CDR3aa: CAWSVDISKLFF
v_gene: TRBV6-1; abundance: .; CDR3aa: CASSDHSATNEKLFF
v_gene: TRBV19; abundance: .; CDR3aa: CASRIIEGGNEKLFF
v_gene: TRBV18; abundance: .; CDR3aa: CASSPGLAGLSYEQYF
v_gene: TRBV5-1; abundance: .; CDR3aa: CASSAGSAYNEQFF
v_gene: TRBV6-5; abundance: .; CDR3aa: CASSPGTYSPLHF
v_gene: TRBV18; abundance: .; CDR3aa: CASSIQGANEKLFF
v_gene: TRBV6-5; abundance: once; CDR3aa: CASRGDHNEQFF
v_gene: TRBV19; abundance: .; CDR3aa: CASSISGRQGNEKLFF
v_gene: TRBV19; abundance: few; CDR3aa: CASSPTLDRLNTEAFF
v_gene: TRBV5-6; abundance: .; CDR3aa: CASSLGSSGVQETQYF
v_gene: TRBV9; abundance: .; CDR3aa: CASSRATNEKLFF
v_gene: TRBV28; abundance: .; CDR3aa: CASSKLAGQETQYF
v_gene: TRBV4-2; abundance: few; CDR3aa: CASSRTSTHTDTQYF
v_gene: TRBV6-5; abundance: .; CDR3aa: CASSYRGLAGRVTQYF
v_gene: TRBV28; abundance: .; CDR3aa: CASTTGGGLHEQYF
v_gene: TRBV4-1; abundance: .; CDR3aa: CASSQWDSYGYTF
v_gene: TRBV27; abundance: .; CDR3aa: CASSYRYAYEQYF
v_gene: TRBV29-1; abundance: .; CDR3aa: CSVRGQGPNQPQHF
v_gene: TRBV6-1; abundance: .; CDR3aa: CASSVSGNQPQHF
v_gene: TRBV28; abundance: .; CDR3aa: CASTLGQGISQPQHF